Sequencing of this TCR beta chain was carried out in a study of cytomegalovirus exposure and HLA in healthy donors. The PCR employed 60 Vbeta primers together with 13 Jbeta primers. Data came from immunoSEQ multiplex PCR; TCRdb stores just in-frame clones and leaves some out. Here the sample spans under 150,000 clones, approximately 80% being singletons. The germline gives CDR1 WSHSY, CDR2 SAAADI. V lost 0 bases to trimming and J lost 3 bases; unmatched junction nucleotides: 2. The CDR3 spans 14 residues. The sequenced sample was PBMCs. The TCR originated in a man in his fifties in good health and CMV-seronegative. The rearrangement joins TRBV10-2 to TRBJ2-7, with 7 bases fitting TRBD1. The CDR3, as DNA: TGCGCCAGCAGTGAGTCGGCAGGGGGCTACGAGCAGTACTTC. Translation: CASSESAGGYEQYF.